A selection of T cell receptor beta chains follows, all from one sample in a study of T-cell memory formation after mild COVID-19. MiXCR, run by TCRdb on the 5' RACE reads, gives a single entry per CDR3 protein. The data hold around 340,000 distinct CDR3 sequences, with around a fifth observed a single time. The sample taken for sequencing was PBMCs or a T cell subset sorted from them (not recorded which). Source of these receptors: an adult woman who had mild COVID-19 (a few samples of this study predate the infection). Cell type and time point are not known. CDR3s include the opening cysteine and the closing phenylalanine or tryptophan. The D gene is left open where the match is weak. A clone size is listed for some rows: how often the clone was seen (once, few, many), or a class if it is expanded.

abundance: NA; d_gene: NA; j_gene: TRBJ2-1; v_gene: TRBV7-2; CDR3aa: CASSPWTADEQFF; CDR3nt: TGTGCCAGCAGCCCTTGGACTGCCGATGAGCAGTTCTTC
abundance: NA; d_gene: TRBD1; j_gene: TRBJ2-2; v_gene: TRBV4-2; CDR3aa: CASSRGGQTNTGELFF; CDR3nt: TGTGCCAGCAGCCGTGGGGGACAGACCAACACCGGGGAGCTGTTTTTT
abundance: NA; d_gene: TRBD1; j_gene: TRBJ2-5; v_gene: TRBV24-1; CDR3aa: CATSDSGTGGPGTQYF; CDR3nt: TGTGCCACCAGTGATTCCGGGACAGGGGGACCCGGGACCCAGTACTTC
abundance: once; d_gene: NA; j_gene: TRBJ1-1; v_gene: TRBV27; CDR3aa: CAAYHRRGTEAFF; CDR3nt: TGTGCCGCCTATCACCGAAGGGGGACTGAAGCTTTCTTT
abundance: NA; d_gene: NA; j_gene: TRBJ1-1; v_gene: TRBV3-1; CDR3aa: CASRVVSEAFF; CDR3nt: TGTGCCAGCAGGGTCGTCTCTGAAGCTTTCTTT
abundance: few; d_gene: NA; j_gene: TRBJ2-7; v_gene: TRBV12-3/TRBV12-4; CDR3aa: CASRPHPGIYEQYF; CDR3nt: TGTGCCAGCAGGCCGCACCCGGGGATCTACGAGCAGTACTTC
abundance: NA; d_gene: NA; j_gene: TRBJ2-3; v_gene: TRBV24-1; CDR3aa: CATSDTGRTTDTQYF; CDR3nt: TGTGCCACCAGTGATACGGGCAGGACCACAGATACGCAGTATTTT
abundance: medium-sized; d_gene: TRBD1; j_gene: TRBJ1-1; v_gene: TRBV12-3/TRBV12-4; CDR3aa: CASSLALGQGYTEAFF; CDR3nt: TGTGCCAGCAGCCTGGCTCTAGGACAGGGGTACACTGAAGCTTTCTTT
abundance: many; d_gene: NA; j_gene: TRBJ2-1; v_gene: TRBV6-4; CDR3aa: CASASSPAEGNEQFF; CDR3nt: TGTGCCAGCGCTTCTTCCCCAGCAGAAGGGAATGAGCAGTTCTTC
abundance: NA; d_gene: TRBD1; j_gene: TRBJ1-1; v_gene: TRBV5-1; CDR3aa: CASSLLSAGGTEAFF; CDR3nt: TGCGCCAGCAGCTTGCTTTCGGCAGGGGGCACTGAAGCTTTCTTT
abundance: many; d_gene: TRBD2; j_gene: TRBJ2-3; v_gene: TRBV5-1; CDR3aa: CASSLRPSGLTDTQYF; CDR3nt: TGCGCCAGCAGCTTGCGGCCTAGCGGCCTCACAGATACGCAGTATTTT
abundance: few; d_gene: TRBD1; j_gene: TRBJ1-2; v_gene: TRBV7-3; CDR3aa: CASSFGDRGGYTF; CDR3nt: TGTGCCAGCAGCTTCGGGGACAGGGGCGGCTACACCTTC
abundance: NA; d_gene: TRBD1; j_gene: TRBJ1-5; v_gene: TRBV7-2; CDR3aa: CASSSRTGSSNQPQHF; CDR3nt: TGTGCCAGCAGCTCCCGGACAGGTTCTAGCAATCAGCCCCAGCATTTT
abundance: few; d_gene: TRBD1; j_gene: TRBJ2-3; v_gene: TRBV5-1; CDR3aa: CASSMVTRQGISTDTQYF; CDR3nt: TGCGCCAGCAGCATGGTTACCCGACAGGGAATTAGCACAGATACGCAGTATTTT
abundance: NA; d_gene: TRBD2; j_gene: TRBJ2-1; v_gene: TRBV20-1; CDR3aa: CSARDRRLAVTYNEQFF; CDR3nt: TGCAGTGCTAGAGATCGACGACTAGCGGTCACATACAATGAGCAGTTCTTC
abundance: few; d_gene: NA; j_gene: TRBJ2-4; v_gene: TRBV7-9; CDR3aa: CASSSRLEGHIQYF; CDR3nt: TGTGCCAGCAGCAGCCGACTCGAGGGGCACATTCAGTACTTC
abundance: few; d_gene: NA; j_gene: TRBJ1-2; v_gene: TRBV24-1; CDR3aa: CATSHTNYGYTF; CDR3nt: TGTGCCACCAGCCACACCAACTATGGCTACACCTTC
abundance: NA; d_gene: TRBD2; j_gene: TRBJ2-7; v_gene: TRBV7-8; CDR3aa: CASSFPSGNSYEQYF; CDR3nt: TGTGCCAGCAGCTTCCCCAGCGGGAACTCCTACGAGCAGTACTTC
abundance: few; d_gene: NA; j_gene: TRBJ1-6; v_gene: TRBV4-1; CDR3aa: CASSQDRHFPLHF; CDR3nt: TGCGCCAGCAGCCAAGACAGGCACTTCCCCCTCCACTTT
abundance: few; d_gene: NA; j_gene: TRBJ1-2; v_gene: TRBV10-3; CDR3aa: CAISPGERGYTF; CDR3nt: TGTGCCATCAGTCCAGGGGAGCGTGGCTACACCTTC
abundance: NA; d_gene: TRBD1; j_gene: TRBJ2-3; v_gene: TRBV9; CDR3aa: CASSVVRTGASDTQYF; CDR3nt: TGTGCCAGCAGCGTAGTTAGAACAGGGGCATCAGATACGCAGTATTTT
abundance: NA; d_gene: TRBD1; j_gene: TRBJ2-7; v_gene: TRBV29-1; CDR3aa: CSARQGNYEQYF; CDR3nt: TGCAGCGCCAGACAGGGGAACTACGAGCAGTACTTC
abundance: NA; d_gene: NA; j_gene: TRBJ1-1; v_gene: TRBV7-7; CDR3aa: CASSSRPGAEAFF; CDR3nt: TGTGCCAGCAGCTCCCGTCCGGGCGCTGAAGCTTTCTTT